These T cell receptor beta chains were read from a single sample in a study of T cell responses to AZD1222 COVID-19 vaccine. Sequencing was performed with immunoSEQ multiplex PCR; in TCRdb, only in-frame clones are kept and a portion is missing. The repertoire has tens of thousands of clones, around 90% of them found once; the top ten carry 24%. This sample comprised peripheral blood, obtained on day 0 of AZD1222 vaccination. The receptors were gathered from an adult in good health. Both conserved end residues are part of each CDR3. A D gene is named only where the DNA matches it firmly. Size is omitted from some rows. Given values are once, few, many or a class for expanded clones.

CDR3,DNA,D,size,J,V
CASSLVAGAPNEQFF,TGTGCCAGCAGCTTAGTGGCGGGGGCCCCCAATGAGCAGTTCTTC,.,.,TRBJ2-1,TRBV7-2
CASSLSQGRAEAFF,TGCGCCAGCAGCTTAAGCCAGGGGAGGGCTGAAGCTTTCTTT,.,.,TRBJ1-1,TRBV5-1
CASSFYTGPLGEQYF,TGCGCCAGCAGCTTCTACACGGGGCCCTTGGGAGAGCAGTACTTC,.,.,TRBJ2-7,TRBV5-1
CASSFGSRGASGGYTF,TGTGCCAGCAGCTTTGGTTCGAGGGGAGCGAGCGGTGGCTACACCTTC,.,.,TRBJ1-2,TRBV7-3
CASRTGAGNTIYF,TGCGCCAGCAGGACAGGGGCAGGAAACACCATATATTTT,TRBD1,.,TRBJ1-3,TRBV5-1
CASGLMTGAYTGELFF,TGTGCTAGTGGTTTGATGACGGGGGCCTACACCGGGGAGCTGTTTTTT,.,.,TRBJ2-2,TRBV12-5
CASSMVGGSSGKRSEAFF,TGTGCCAGTAGTATGGTTGGGGGCTCCTCGGGGAAACGGTCTGAAGCTTTCTTT,.,.,TRBJ1-1,TRBV19
CAWSISGTGYHGASQPQHF,TGTGCCTGGAGTATTTCCGGGACAGGGTATCACGGGGCATCTCAGCCCCAGCATTTT,TRBD1,.,TRBJ1-5,TRBV30
CASSAGRGTGDRNEKLFF,TGTGCCAGCAGCGCGGGGCGGGGGACAGGGGACCGAAATGAAAAACTGTTTTTT,TRBD1,.,TRBJ1-4,TRBV7-8
CASSTGGKLTDTQYF,TGCGCCAGCAGTACAGGGGGGAAGCTCACAGATACGCAGTATTTT,TRBD1,.,TRBJ2-3,TRBV5-1
CAWSPLVQGAFF,TGTGCCTGGAGTCCCCTTGTGCAGGGCGCTTTCTTT,.,.,TRBJ1-1,TRBV30
CAWSVGYGYTF,TGTGCCTGGAGTGTCGGGTATGGCTACACCTTC,.,few,TRBJ1-2,TRBV30
CASSTVSSGGQFF,TGTGCCAGCAGCACCGTCTCTAGCGGGGGGCAGTTCTTC,TRBD2,once,TRBJ2-1,TRBV9
CASSPSRGGTNEKLFF,TGTGCCAGTAGTCCCTCTCGGGGGGGCACTAATGAAAAACTGTTTTTT,.,.,TRBJ1-4,TRBV19
CASSQRQGGYEQYF,TGCGCCAGCAGCCAAAGACAGGGGGGCTACGAGCAGTACTTC,TRBD1,.,TRBJ2-7,TRBV4-1
CASSSGQGADTQYF,TGCGCCAGCAGCTCGGGACAGGGGGCAGATACGCAGTATTTT,TRBD1,.,TRBJ2-3,TRBV5-1
CASSPRQINEQFF,TGTGCCAGCTCACCCCGGCAGATCAATGAGCAGTTCTTC,.,.,TRBJ2-1,TRBV18
CASHQDRSHYGYTF,TGTGCCAGCCACCAGGACAGGAGTCATTATGGCTACACCTTC,TRBD1,.,TRBJ1-2,TRBV5-4
CASSDHKNTEAFF,TGTGCCAGCAGTGATCACAAGAACACTGAAGCTTTCTTT,.,.,TRBJ1-1,TRBV2
CASSLRANTGELFF,TGTGCCAGCAGCTTACGCGCGAACACCGGGGAGCTGTTTTTT,.,.,TRBJ2-2,TRBV7-3
CAWRADRATEAFF,TGTGCCTGGAGAGCGGACAGGGCCACTGAAGCTTTCTTT,TRBD1,.,TRBJ1-1,TRBV30
CARSGLAGGYEQYF,TGCGCCAGGAGCGGCCTAGCGGGGGGCTACGAGCAGTACTTC,TRBD2,.,TRBJ2-7,TRBV23-1
CAWRPSGYGNTIYF,TGTGCCTGGAGGCCCTCGGGGTACGGAAACACCATATATTTT,.,once,TRBJ1-3,TRBV30
CATSGREDYGYTF,TGTGCCACCAGTGGAAGGGAAGACTATGGCTACACCTTC,.,.,TRBJ1-2,TRBV24-1
CASSGDYGYTF,TGTGCCAGTAGCGGCGACTATGGCTACACCTTC,.,.,TRBJ1-2,TRBV19
CASSNPSGVRSEQFF,TGTGCCAGCAGCAATCCTAGCGGGGTACGGAGTGAGCAGTTCTTC,TRBD2,.,TRBJ2-1,TRBV11-2
CASKGRLAKNIQYF,TGTGCCAGCAAAGGGAGACTAGCCAAAAACATTCAGTACTTC,.,.,TRBJ2-4,TRBV2
CASSLARDRGRNSPLHF,TGTGCCAGCTCACTTGCCAGGGACAGGGGTCGAAATTCACCCCTCCACTTT,TRBD1,.,TRBJ1-6,TRBV18
CASSYRGNTEAFF,TGTGCCAGCAGTTACCGGGGGAACACTGAAGCTTTCTTT,.,.,TRBJ1-1,TRBV6-5